The clone carrying this TCR beta chain has at least ten counts. Profiling of TCR beta VDJ combinations and CDR3 sequences used genomic DNA as template. One entry per CDR3 protein, called by TCRdb with MiXCR from the reads. The repertoire holds under 350,000 distinct CDR3 sequences, with approximately 58% as singletons. This sample is part of a study of CD8+CD57+ T cells in acquired aplastic anemia. The overall study: Average DNA yield from sorted CD4+ and CD8+ cells was around 3.2 ug.

All sequencing subjects had displayed CD8+CD57+ cell expansion on flow cytometry. Material for sequencing was sorted CD4+, CD8+, or CD8+CD57+ T cells (not recorded which) from PBMCs. The TCR originated in a human donor with aplastic anemia.

In DNA form, the CDR3 reads TGTGCCAGCAGCTTGGGGACCCGGGACACTGAAGCTTTCTTT. Translated, it gives CASSLGTRDTEAFF. The chain employs TRBV5-8 and TRBJ1-1; D not certain. This CDR3 has 14 residues. Trimming shortened V by 0 bases and J by 3 bases, and 9 bases separated the two germline ends. Germline CDR1 is SGHTS and CDR2 is YDEGEE.